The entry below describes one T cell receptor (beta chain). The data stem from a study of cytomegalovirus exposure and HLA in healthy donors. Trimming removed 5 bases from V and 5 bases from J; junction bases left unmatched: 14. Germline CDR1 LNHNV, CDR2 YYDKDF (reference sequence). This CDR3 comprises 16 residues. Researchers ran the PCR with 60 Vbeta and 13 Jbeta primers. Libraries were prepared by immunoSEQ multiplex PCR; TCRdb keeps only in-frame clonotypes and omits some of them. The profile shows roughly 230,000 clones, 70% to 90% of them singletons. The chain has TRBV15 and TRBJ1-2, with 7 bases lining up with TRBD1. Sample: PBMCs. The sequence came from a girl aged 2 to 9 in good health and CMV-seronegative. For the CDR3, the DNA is TGTGCCACCAGCCTCCCCGGGGCCAGGGGGAGGTATGGCTACACCTTC. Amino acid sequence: CATSLPGARGRYGYTF.